These 27 T cell receptor beta chains share one sample of origin, sequenced in a study of shared clonotypes between healthy human individuals. Clones were read by immunoSEQ multiplex PCR, and TCRdb kept only the in-frame ones, dropping some. The sample holds a few million clones; approximately 95% are singletons and the top ten take 0.39%. Sequenced input: naive CD4+ T cells from PBMCs. Subset: CD45RA+ positively selected. The receptors shown here come from a man between 18 and 29 years old in good health. Some clones in this sample may be carry-over from other donors' samples.

This sequence joins TRBV28 and TRBJ2-7; 8 bases are shared with TRBD1. There are 14 residues in the CDR3. V trimming: 6 bases; J trimming: 4 bases; junction bases outside the gene matches: 8. Germline lookup yields CDR1 MDHEN and CDR2 SYDVKM. CDR3 coding DNA: TGTGCCAGCAGCTCCGTCAGGGGGCGTTACGAGCAGTACTTC. Its translation: CASSSVRGRYEQYF.

This clone has only one observation. This chain links TRBV9 with TRBJ2-1, with 10 nucleotides matching TRBD2. This CDR3 has 15 residues. The junction had 8 bases not matched to a gene; V was cut back by 0 bases and J by 11 bases. Per germline, CDR1 SGDLS and CDR2 YYNGEE. This CDR3 is CASSVALQREGQQFF. The CDR3 nucleotides are TGTGCCAGCAGCGTAGCTCTACAGCGGGAGGGCCAGCAGTTCTTC.

The chain carries TRBV6-1 and TRBJ2-1; D unresolved. The CDR3 sequence is 17 residues long. In germline, CDR1 is MNHNS, CDR2 SASEGT. V was cut by 1 base and J by 3 bases, with 16 bases left in between. The CDR3 sequence is CASSEVAGGDLYNEQFF. The CDR3 DNA reads TGTGCCAGCAGTGAAGTTGCTGGCGGAGACCTCTACAATGAGCAGTTCTTC.

V gene TRBV19 combines with J gene TRBJ1-4; TRBD1 matches 7 bases. The CDR3 has 13 amino acids. With 8 bases clipped from V and 4 bases from J, the junction kept 4 bases outside the gene matches. CDR1 is LNHDA and CDR2 is SQIVND in the germline V gene (reference sequence). For the CDR3, the DNA is TGTGCCAGTCAGGGACAGTTTAATGAAAAACTGTTTTTT. Protein: CASQGQFNEKLFF.

V and J are TRBV4-1 and TRBJ2-2, with 13 bases lining up with TRBD2. Unmatched junction bases numbered 6, after V lost 2 bases and J lost 9 bases. Germline V gene sequence: CDR1 MGHRA, CDR2 YSYEKL. There are 16 residues in the CDR3. The CDR3 sequence: CASSQPGTSGTRELFF. The CDR3 bases are TGCGCCAGCAGCCAACCAGGGACTAGCGGGACTAGGGAGCTGTTTTTT.

V is TRBV5-6 and J is TRBJ1-2; 7 bases align to TRBD1. The CDR3 is made up of 14 amino acids. Looked up from germline, CDR1 is SGHDT and CDR2 is YYEEEE. J gave up 4 bases and V 4 bases, and 7 bases lay outside the gene matches. In DNA, the CDR3 is TGTGCCAGCAGCGAATTTGACAGGGTCTATGGCTACACCTTC. Translated, it gives CASSEFDRVYGYTF.

This chain joins TRBV9 and TRBJ2-2, with TRBD2 as a possible D gene (5 bases). V was pared by 4 bases and J by 6 bases, with 16 bases between. CDR1 is SGDLS and CDR2 is YYNGEE in the germline V gene. This CDR3 spans 15 amino acids. The CDR3 DNA reads TGTGCCAGCAGCTCAGTAGGAGGCTCCCCCGGGGAGCTGTTTTTT. This gives the protein CASSSVGGSPGELFF.

As for this clone: Other DNA sequences within the sample encode an identical CDR3. This chain connects TRBV7-2 to TRBJ2-1; weak D call: TRBD1 (5 bases). This CDR3 is 15 amino acids long. Germline assignment: CDR1 SGHTA and CDR2 FQGNSA. V was clipped by 4 bases and J by 0 bases, with 10 bases between them. CDR3 loop: CASSYDRSSYNEQFF. The CDR3 DNA reads as TGTGCCAGCAGCTATGACAGAAGCTCCTACAATGAGCAGTTCTTC. The full variable domain, its missing parts supplied by reference TRBV7-2 and TRBJ2-1, is GAGVSQSPSNKVTEKGKDVELRCDPISGHTALYWYRQSLGQGLEFLIYFQGNSAPDKSGLPSDRFSAERTGGSVSTLTIQRTQQEDSAVYLCASSYDRSSYNEQFFGPGTRLTVL.

This chain joins TRBV7-2 and TRBJ2-3, with 13 bases identical to TRBD2. V trimming: 5 bases; J trimming: 4 bases; junction bases outside the gene matches: 3. CDR3 length: 15 amino acids. Germline assignment: CDR1 SGHTA and CDR2 FQGNSA. This CDR3 reads CASSPGTSGADTQYF. CDR3 in DNA: TGTGCCAGCAGCCCGGGGACTAGCGGGGCAGATACGCAGTATTTT.

This chain links TRBV18 with TRBJ2-3; 12 bases match TRBD2. The CDR3 covers 17 residues. After removal of 3 bases from V and 3 bases from J, the junction contained 7 bases not matched to a gene. From germline, CDR1 is KGHSH and CDR2 LQKENI. In nucleotides, the CDR3 is TGTGCCAGCTCACCCTATACCGGGACTAGCGGGACAGATACGCAGTATTTT. Its translation is CASSPYTGTSGTDTQYF.

The rearrangement joins TRBV5-1 to TRBJ1-1, with 10 positions matching TRBD1. The V segment lost 2 bases and the J segment 6 bases; nucleotides outside the gene matches: 7. This CDR3 contains 15 residues. Germline V lookup: CDR1 SGHRS, CDR2 YFSETQ. The CDR3 loop is CASSFPGQGSPEAFF. DNA of the CDR3: TGCGCCAGCAGCTTTCCGGGACAGGGGTCCCCTGAAGCTTTCTTT.

This clone occurred once. The genes are TRBV19 and TRBJ1-1, with 10 nucleotides matching TRBD1. Looked up from germline, CDR1 is LNHDA and CDR2 is SQIVND (reference sequence). V was pared by 8 bases and J by 3 bases, with 0 bases of the junction left unmatched. CDR3 size: 12 residues. CDR3 protein: CASGQGDTEAFF. The CDR3 bases are TGTGCCAGTGGACAGGGGGACACTGAAGCTTTCTTT.

This sequence joins TRBV27 and TRBJ1-1, with TRBD1 as a possible D gene (6 bases). The CDR3 sequence is 14 residues long. Germline CDR1 and CDR2: MNHEY and SMNVEV (reference sequence). V gave up 10 bases and J gave up 0 bases, with 15 bases separating them. The DNA of the CDR3 is TGTGCCACACGACCGGGACAAATGAACACTGAAGCTTTCTTT. Protein: CATRPGQMNTEAFF.

The chain carries TRBV7-9 and TRBJ1-5; possible D gene TRBD1, 5 bases. In germline, CDR1 is SEHNR, CDR2 FQNEAQ (reference sequence). Trimming took off 5 bases at V and 10 bases at J, with 18 bases between the two ends. CDR3 length equals 14 residues. CDR3 nucleotide sequence: TGTGCCAGCAGCCCCGGCGGGACCACGCCACCCCAGCATTTT. Protein sequence: CASSPGGTTPPQHF. Complete variable domain (other parts from reference TRBV7-9 and TRBJ1-5): DTGVSQNPRHKITKRGQNVTFRCDPISEHNRLYWYRQTLGQGPEFLTYFQNEAQLEKSRLLSDRFSAERPKGSFSTLEIQRTEQGDSAMYLCASSPGGTTPPQHFGDGTRLSIL.

V is TRBV25-1 and J is TRBJ1-1, with unresolved D. The length of the CDR3 is 13 residues. Germline V gene lookup returns CDR1 MGHDK and CDR2 SYGVNS. With 2 bases removed from V and 1 base from J, the gap between germline ends came to 5 bases. The CDR3 nucleotides are TGTGCCAGCAGTGAAAGAGGGAACACTGAAGCTTTCTTT. This gives the protein CASSERGNTEAFF.

This chain joins TRBV5-4 and TRBJ2-2; no firm D call. Trimming took 1 base from V and 0 from J, leaving 19 bases between them. The CDR3 runs to 19 residues. Germline CDR1 reads SGHNT; CDR2 reads YYREEE (reference sequence). This CDR3 reads CASSLPDIGWLANTGELFF. The DNA of the CDR3 is TGTGCCAGCAGCTTGCCCGACATTGGGTGGCTTGCGAACACCGGGGAGCTGTTTTTT.

The chain has TRBV9 and TRBJ1-1, with TRBD1 identical over 7 bases. With 0 bases clipped from V and 2 bases from J, the junction kept 10 bases outside the gene matches. Germline CDR1 is SGDLS and CDR2 is YYNGEE. The CDR3 consists of 17 residues. The CDR3 DNA follows: TGTGCCAGCAGCGTAGGGGTAAGGGGGCCGTTTAACACTGAAGCTTTCTTT. This sequence encodes CASSVGVRGPFNTEAFF.

The chain links TRBV5-1 to TRBJ2-7; TRBD1 aligns across 11 bases. Germline CDR1 SGHRS, CDR2 YFSETQ. The V and J ends lost 2 bases and 4 bases, in that order; junction bases with no gene match: 11. The CDR3 runs 17 residues. The CDR3 region is CASSFSPWTGGGYEQYF. CDR3 in DNA: TGCGCCAGCAGCTTCTCCCCGTGGACAGGGGGCGGGTACGAGCAGTACTTC.

The chain joins TRBV20-1 to TRBJ2-1; the D call may be TRBD1 or TRBD2 (6 bases each). With 6 bases removed from V and 9 bases from J, the gap between germline ends came to 12 bases. Germline V gene data show CDR1 as DFQATT and CDR2 as SNEGSKA (reference sequence). The CDR3 sequence is 11 residues long. CDR3 sequence: CSATRGVEQFF. DNA for the CDR3: TGCAGTGCAACGAGGGGGGTTGAGCAGTTCTTC.

The chain combines TRBV5-4 with TRBJ2-7, with 10 bases identical to TRBD2. Germline CDR1 is SGHNT and CDR2 is YYREEE (reference sequence). The CDR3 length is 17 residues. Trimming removed 3 bases from V and 1 base from J; junction bases left unmatched: 10. The CDR3 is CASSSSGGGAPSYEQYF. DNA of the CDR3: TGTGCCAGCAGCTCTAGCGGGGGTGGGGCTCCTTCCTACGAGCAGTACTTC.

This chain links TRBV5-1 with TRBJ2-7, with D hard to call. CDR3 length: 16 residues. CDR1 and CDR2 (germline): SGHRS, YFSETQ. The ends were cut back, 0 bases at V and 0 bases at J, with 13 bases in the middle. DNA of the CDR3: TGCGCCAGCAGCTTGGAGGAGAGACGGATCTCCTACGAGCAGTACTTC. Its protein product is CASSLEERRISYEQYF. Full variable domain (remainder filled in from reference TRBV5-1 and TRBJ2-7): KAGVTQTPRYLIKTRGQQVTLSCSPISGHRSVSWYQQTPGQGLQFLFEYFSETQRNKGNFPGRFSGRQFSNSRSEMNVSTLELGDSALYLCASSLEERRISYEQYFGPGTRLTVT.

The J gene is TRBJ2-2, the V gene TRBV7-8, with 12 bases aligning to TRBD1. V lost 6 bases and J lost 4; bases outside the gene matches: 6. The V gene's germline CDR1 is SGHVS and CDR2 FQNEAQ. This CDR3 is built from 16 residues. The CDR3 reads CASRPGQGASTGELFF. The CDR3 DNA sequence: TGTGCCAGCAGACCGGGACAGGGGGCAAGCACCGGGGAGCTGTTTTTT.

The count of this clone is one. The V call is TRBV4-1, the J call TRBJ1-2; D is perhaps TRBD1 (6 bases). Germline V gene data show CDR1 as MGHRA and CDR2 as YSYEKL. The CDR3 length is 14 residues. V gave up 4 bases and J gave up 7 bases, with 16 bases separating them. Here the CDR3 DNA reads TGCGCCAGCAGCCCGTTAGGGGGGATCTTTGGCTACACCTTC. Amino acid sequence: CASSPLGGIFGYTF.

The rearrangement uses TRBV28 and TRBJ2-3, with TRBD2 matching over 9 bases. The CDR3 covers 15 residues. Losses at the gene ends were 2 bases for V and 9 bases for J; bases not matched to a gene: 9. In germline, CDR1 is MDHEN, CDR2 SYDVKM. In DNA, the CDR3 is TGTGCCAGCAGTTTAGCGGCGGGAGGGCCCCGGACGCAGTATTTT. It translates to CASSLAAGGPRTQYF.

The rearrangement uses TRBV5-1 and TRBJ2-7, with TRBD2 identical over 13 bases. J lost 5 bases, V lost 5 bases, and 10 bases had no gene match. This CDR3 is 16 amino acids long. Germline CDR1 and CDR2: SGHRS and YFSETQ. The CDR3 DNA sequence: TGCGCCAGCAGGCCTCCGGGACTAGCGGGGTCGGACGAGCAGTACTTC. It codes for CASRPPGLAGSDEQYF.

This chain uses TRBV21-1 with TRBJ2-2; the table names TRBD2, a call not compared with the DNA. TRBV21-1 is annotated as a pseudogene. The CDR3 totals 15 residues. CDR3 DNA: TGTGCCAGCACCGGGACTAGCGACGACACCGGGGAGCTGTTTTTT. Translated, it gives CASTGTSDDTGELFF.

V gene TRBV27 combines with J gene TRBJ1-5, with D unclear. Trimming took off 5 bases at V and 0 bases at J, with 8 bases between the two ends. Germline V gene data show CDR1 as MNHEY and CDR2 as SMNVEV (reference sequence). The CDR3 is made up of 14 amino acids. CDR3 bases: TGTGCCAGCAGTCCTACCATTAGCAATCAGCCCCAGCATTTT. Translating gives CASSPTISNQPQHF.